A selection of T cell receptor beta chains follows, all from one sample in a study of T-cell memory formation after mild COVID-19. TCRdb reanalysed the 5' RACE reads using MiXCR and keeps one entry per CDR3 protein. The sample includes 170,000 or so distinct CDR3 sequences, around a third of them seen just once. The sequenced sample consisted of PBMCs or a T cell subset sorted from them (not recorded which). The source of these receptors is an adult woman who had mild COVID-19 (a few samples of this study predate the infection). Cell type and time point are not known. Both conserved end residues are part of each CDR3. A D gene is named only where the DNA matches it firmly. Only some rows state a clone size, as once, few, many or a class for expanded clones.

>TRBJ2-1|TRBD1|TRBV20-1|.
TGCAGTGCTCCCCAGGACAGGTACAATGAGCAGTTCTTC
CSAPQDRYNEQFF
>TRBJ1-4|.|TRBV29-1|.
TGCAGCGTACAGGAACGGGCTAATGAAAAACTGTTTTTT
CSVQERANEKLFF
>TRBJ2-3|.|TRBV5-1|few
TGCGCCAGCGCCTTCACAGATACGCAGTATTTT
CASAFTDTQYF
>TRBJ1-1|.|TRBV12-3/TRBV12-4|few
TGTGCCAGCAGTTCGGTACCCCACGAGGCTTTCTTT
CASSSVPHEAFF
>TRBJ2-6|.|TRBV5-1|.
TGCGCCAGCAGCTCCATCTCTGGGGCCAACGTCCTGACTTTC
CASSSISGANVLTF
>TRBJ2-7|TRBD2|TRBV7-2|.
TGTGCCAGCAGCTTAGGTCCTGGCGGGAGGCGCGAGCAGTACTTC
CASSLGPGGRREQYF
>TRBJ1-2|TRBD1|TRBV5-1|few
TGCGCCAGCAGCTTGGGGAGACAGGGGTATGGCTACACCTTC
CASSLGRQGYGYTF
>TRBJ2-7|.|TRBV2|.
TGTGCCAGCAGTAGTCCTAACGAGCAGTACTTC
CASSSPNEQYF
>TRBJ1-1|.|TRBV3-1|.
TGTGCCAGCAGCCAAGGCGTGGGCACTGAAGCTTTCTTT
CASSQGVGTEAFF
>TRBJ1-2|.|TRBV7-8|.
TGTGCCAGCAGCCCGGGACTGAGCTATGGCTACACCTTC
CASSPGLSYGYTF